Listed below are T cell receptor beta chains from one sample, sequenced in a study of regulatory T cells in long-lasting Graves disease. TCRdb re-derived calls from the multiplex PCR reads in MiXCR, one entry per CDR3 protein. Of almost 450,000 distinct CDR3 sequences in the sample, around 17% were seen once. The data were also submitted as part of a second study, on T cells in Graves' hyperthyroidism and ophthalmopathy.

The sequencing used peripheral blood mononuclear cells (PBMCs), collected at new diagnosis, from a patient treated with antithyroid drugs. These receptors came from a woman in her twenties or thirties with Graves disease. The CDR3 runs from the conserved cysteine through the conserved F or W. The D gene is left open where the match is weak. The size field is filled for only some rows; it gives once, few, many or a size class.

cdr3_nt: TGTGCCAGCAGCCAAGCTCTCGGGACAAAAGAGACCCAGTACTTC; cdr3_aa: CASSQALGTKETQYF; j_call: TRBJ2-5; clone_size: .; d_call: .; v_call: TRBV14
cdr3_nt: TGTGCCATCAGTGAGTCGAATCGCGGGGGAAATGGCTACACCTTC; cdr3_aa: CAISESNRGGNGYTF; j_call: TRBJ1-2; clone_size: .; d_call: .; v_call: TRBV10-3
cdr3_nt: TGTGCCAGCAGCTCCTGGCCCCTTAAGAGGGATCAGCCCCAGCATTTT; cdr3_aa: CASSSWPLKRDQPQHF; j_call: TRBJ1-5; clone_size: few; d_call: .; v_call: TRBV6-1
cdr3_nt: TGTGCCTGGAGTGACAACAATGAGCAGTTCTTC; cdr3_aa: CAWSDNNEQFF; j_call: TRBJ2-1; clone_size: many; d_call: .; v_call: TRBV30
cdr3_nt: TGTGCCAGCAGTTCCCAACAGACTAGCGGGAGGGCGGCTGATACGCAGTATTTT; cdr3_aa: CASSSQQTSGRAADTQYF; j_call: TRBJ2-3; clone_size: many; d_call: TRBD2; v_call: TRBV27
cdr3_nt: TGTGCCAGCAGGTCCCCCAAGGACAGCCTCCCCTACGAGCAGTACTTC; cdr3_aa: CASRSPKDSLPYEQYF; j_call: TRBJ2-7; clone_size: few; d_call: .; v_call: TRBV11-2
cdr3_nt: TGTGCCTGGAGATACAGCTTCTACAATGAGCAGTTCTTC; cdr3_aa: CAWRYSFYNEQFF; j_call: TRBJ2-1; clone_size: .; d_call: .; v_call: TRBV30
cdr3_nt: TGCAGTGCTAGAAGTGGGGGATCACCCCTCCACTTT; cdr3_aa: CSARSGGSPLHF; j_call: TRBJ1-6; clone_size: .; d_call: .; v_call: TRBV20-1
cdr3_nt: TGTGCCAGCAGCCAAAGCCGCTCTGGAAACACCATATATTTT; cdr3_aa: CASSQSRSGNTIYF; j_call: TRBJ1-3; clone_size: .; d_call: .; v_call: TRBV14
cdr3_nt: TGCAGTGCTAACCCCCTGGGTAGCGGGAGGGTCGATGAGCAGTTCTTC; cdr3_aa: CSANPLGSGRVDEQFF; j_call: TRBJ2-1; clone_size: few; d_call: TRBD2; v_call: TRBV20-1
cdr3_nt: TGTGCCAGCAGTCTTCAGGCCGGGGGCACTGAAGCTTTCTTT; cdr3_aa: CASSLQAGGTEAFF; j_call: TRBJ1-1; clone_size: .; d_call: .; v_call: TRBV6-1
cdr3_nt: TGTGCCAGCAGCTTAGCTTCCGGGAGGGCGTACGGGCAGTACTTC; cdr3_aa: CASSLASGRAYGQYF; j_call: TRBJ2-7; clone_size: few; d_call: TRBD2; v_call: TRBV7-2
cdr3_nt: TGTGCCAGCAGCTTAAGACAGAGATCCTACGAGCAGTACTTC; cdr3_aa: CASSLRQRSYEQYF; j_call: TRBJ2-7; clone_size: few; d_call: .; v_call: TRBV7-2
cdr3_nt: TGTGCCAGCAGTGTGACAGGCCGTTTTAACGTCAACAATGAGCAGTTCTTC; cdr3_aa: CASSVTGRFNVNNEQFF; j_call: TRBJ2-1; clone_size: many; d_call: .; v_call: TRBV28
cdr3_nt: TGCGCCAGCAGCAACCGACTAGCGGGAGGGCAGACCCAGTACTTC; cdr3_aa: CASSNRLAGGQTQYF; j_call: TRBJ2-5; clone_size: .; d_call: TRBD2; v_call: TRBV4-1
cdr3_nt: TGTGCCAGCACCAAGGAAGGAGTAGGGGCAGATACGCAGTATTTT; cdr3_aa: CASTKEGVGADTQYF; j_call: TRBJ2-3; clone_size: many; d_call: .; v_call: TRBV2